The sequence of this TCR beta chain was determined in a study of blood T cell repertoires in COVID-19. TCRdb keeps only in-frame clones here, not all; method: immunoSEQ multiplex PCR. The profile shows around 200,000 clones, less than 90% of them singletons. CDR1 and CDR2 (germline): SGHKS, YYEKEE (reference sequence). The CDR3 has 16 amino acids. V was trimmed by 4 bases and J by 9 bases, leaving 20 bases between them. The chain couples TRBV5-5 to TRBJ1-6; maybe TRBD1 (6 bases). This TCR derives from a woman in her twenties or thirties who had been exposed to COVID-19. Input material: PBMCs or T cells enriched from blood (not recorded which). The chain's CDR3 is CASSLTQGSATSPLHF. The CDR3 DNA follows: TGTGCCAGCAGCCTGACCCAGGGGAGCGCCACTTCACCCCTCCACTTT.